The clone carrying this TCR beta chain was recorded many times. The entry originates in a study of regulatory T cells in long-lasting Graves disease. CDR3-region Arm-PCR and iRepertoire HTBI primers produced the TCR beta libraries. TCRdb processed the multiplex PCR reads anew with MiXCR; each CDR3 protein has one entry. The sample carries fewer than 650,000 distinct CDR3 sequences, 16% recorded once. The CDR3 has 19 residues. V was trimmed by 4 bases and J by 0 bases, leaving 23 bases between them. Specified time point: newly diagnosed GD, antithyroid drugs for less than 3 months. Preparation of the TCR library used RNA extracted from PBMCs. Another study also made use of these data, one on T cells in Graves' hyperthyroidism and ophthalmopathy. In that study: Patients counted as stable if ophthalmopathy did not develop within 18 months.

The sequences come from peripheral blood mononuclear cells (PBMCs), collected at new diagnosis, from a patient treated with antithyroid drugs. The chain couples TRBV12-3 or TRBV12-4 to TRBJ2-3; either TRBD1 or TRBD2 may supply D (7 bases each). The sequence came from a woman aged 25 to 45 with Graves disease. The CDR3 DNA is TGTGCCAGCAGTTCAAAACAGGGGTGGGGACTATCTAGCACAGATACGCAGTATTTT. Its protein is CASSSKQGWGLSSTDTQYF.